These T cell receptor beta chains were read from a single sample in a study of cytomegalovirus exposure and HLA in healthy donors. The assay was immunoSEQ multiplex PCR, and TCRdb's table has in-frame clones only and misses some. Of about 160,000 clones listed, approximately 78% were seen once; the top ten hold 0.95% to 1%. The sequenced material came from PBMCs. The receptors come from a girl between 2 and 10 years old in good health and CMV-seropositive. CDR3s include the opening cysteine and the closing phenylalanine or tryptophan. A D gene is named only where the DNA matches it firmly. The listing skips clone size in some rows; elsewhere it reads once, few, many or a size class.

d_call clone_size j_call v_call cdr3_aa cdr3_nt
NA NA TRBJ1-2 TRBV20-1 CSASIRGYTF TGCAGTGCTAGTATTCGTGGCTACACCTTC
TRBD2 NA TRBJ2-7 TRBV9 CASSAHSGKGYEQYF TGTGCCAGCAGCGCCCATAGCGGGAAGGGCTACGAGCAGTACTTC
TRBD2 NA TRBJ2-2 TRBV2 CASSERRTSGVGNTGELFF TGTGCCAGCAGTGAAAGGCGGACTAGTGGCGTTGGGAACACCGGGGAGCTGTTTTTT
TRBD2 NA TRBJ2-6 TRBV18 CASSPGGSGANVLTF TGTGCCAGCTCGCCGGGGGGCTCTGGGGCCAACGTCCTGACTTTC
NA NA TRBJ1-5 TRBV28 CASRPRGYRVAQPQHF TGTGCCAGCAGACCTAGGGGATACAGGGTAGCTCAGCCCCAGCATTTT
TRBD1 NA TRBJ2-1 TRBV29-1 CSVERQGRISEQFF TGCAGCGTAGAGCGACAGGGTAGGATCAGTGAGCAGTTCTTC
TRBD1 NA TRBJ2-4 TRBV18 CASSPQGAGNIQYF TGTGCCAGCTCACCACAGGGGGCCGGAAACATTCAGTACTTC
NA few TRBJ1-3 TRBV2 CASSESSLGLSGNTIYF TGTGCCAGCAGTGAAAGCTCCTTGGGACTCTCTGGAAACACCATATATTTT
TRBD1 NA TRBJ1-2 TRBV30 CAWSGDRRLPYGYTF TGTGCCTGGAGCGGGGACAGGAGACTCCCCTATGGCTACACCTTC
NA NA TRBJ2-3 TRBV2 CASSAADTQYF TGTGCCAGCAGTGCGGCAGATACGCAGTATTTT
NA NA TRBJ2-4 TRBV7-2 CASSPRLRDPIQYF TGTGCCAGCAGCCCCCGACTGAGGGATCCGATTCAGTACTTC
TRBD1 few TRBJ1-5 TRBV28 CASPAGPGGKHQPQHF TGTGCCAGCCCCGCTGGTCCAGGGGGGAAGCATCAGCCCCAGCATTTT
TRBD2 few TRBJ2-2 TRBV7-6 CASSFTSGNTGELFF TGTGCCAGCAGCTTTACTAGCGGGAACACCGGGGAGCTGTTTTTT
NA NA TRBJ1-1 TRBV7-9 CASSLQEGTEAFF TGTGCCAGCAGCTTACAGGAAGGCACTGAAGCTTTCTTT
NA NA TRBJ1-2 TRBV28 CASSLLGRKGYTF TGTGCCAGCAGTTTACTGGGCAGGAAGGGCTACACCTTC
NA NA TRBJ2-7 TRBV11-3 CASSLTRSSEQYF TGTGCCAGCAGCCTCACAAGGAGCAGCGAGCAGTACTTC
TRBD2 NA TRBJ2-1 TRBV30 CAWWGQGGSIDNEQFF TGTGCCTGGTGGGGCCAGGGAGGGTCAATCGACAATGAGCAGTTCTTC
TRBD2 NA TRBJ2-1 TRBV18 CASSPSGNYEQFF TGTGCCAGCTCACCTAGCGGGAACTATGAGCAGTTCTTC
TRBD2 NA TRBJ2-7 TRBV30 CAWSRGLASYEQYF TGTGCCTGGAGCAGAGGACTAGCCTCCTACGAGCAGTACTTC
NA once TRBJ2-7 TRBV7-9 CSSRSEGYEQYF TGTTCCAGCCGTTCAGAGGGCTACGAGCAGTACTTC
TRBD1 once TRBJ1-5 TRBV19 CASSPLTGVQPQHF TGTGCCAGTAGTCCTCTAACAGGGGTTCAGCCCCAGCATTTT
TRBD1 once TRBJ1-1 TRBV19 CASKFPQGGTEAFF TGTGCCAGTAAGTTCCCGCAGGGGGGCACTGAAGCTTTCTTT
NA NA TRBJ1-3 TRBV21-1 CATVQGPTGNTIYF TGTGCCACCGTACAGGGACCGACTGGAAACACCATATATTTT
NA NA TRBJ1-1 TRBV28 CASTLWGEGGSSTEAFF TGTGCCAGCACCCTTTGGGGGGAGGGGGGGTCAAGCACTGAAGCTTTCTTT
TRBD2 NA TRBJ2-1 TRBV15 CATSRGGASGRNEQFF TGTGCCACCAGCAGAGGTGGGGCTAGCGGGAGGAATGAGCAGTTCTTC
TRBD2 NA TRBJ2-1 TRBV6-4 CASSEGGRVDYNEQFF TGTGCCAGCAGTGAGGGGGGGAGGGTTGATTACAATGAGCAGTTCTTC
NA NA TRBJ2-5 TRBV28 CASSLVAGRGKETQYF TGTGCCAGCAGTTTAGTGGCAGGGAGGGGGAAAGAGACCCAGTACTTC
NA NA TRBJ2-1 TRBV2 CASNPEVADPYNEQFF TGTGCCAGCAACCCGGAAGTAGCGGACCCATACAATGAGCAGTTCTTC